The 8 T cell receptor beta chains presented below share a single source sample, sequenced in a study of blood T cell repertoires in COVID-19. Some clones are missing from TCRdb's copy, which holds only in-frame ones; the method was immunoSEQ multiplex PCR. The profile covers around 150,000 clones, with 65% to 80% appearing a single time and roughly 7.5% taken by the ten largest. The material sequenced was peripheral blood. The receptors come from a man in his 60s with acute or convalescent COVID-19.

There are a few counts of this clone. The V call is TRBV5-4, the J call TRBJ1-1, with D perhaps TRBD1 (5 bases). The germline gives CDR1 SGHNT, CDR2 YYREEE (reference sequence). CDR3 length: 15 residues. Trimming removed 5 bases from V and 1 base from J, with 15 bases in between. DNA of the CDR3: TGTGCCAGCAGTAACTCACAGGTGAGGAACACTGAAGCTTTCTTT. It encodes CASSNSQVRNTEAFF.

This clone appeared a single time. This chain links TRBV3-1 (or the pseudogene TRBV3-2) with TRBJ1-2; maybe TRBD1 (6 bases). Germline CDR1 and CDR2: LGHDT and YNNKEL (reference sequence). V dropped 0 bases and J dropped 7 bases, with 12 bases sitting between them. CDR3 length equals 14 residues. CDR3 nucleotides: TGTGCCAGCAGCCAAGATCTACAGGGTATTGGCTACACCTTC. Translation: CASSQDLQGIGYTF.

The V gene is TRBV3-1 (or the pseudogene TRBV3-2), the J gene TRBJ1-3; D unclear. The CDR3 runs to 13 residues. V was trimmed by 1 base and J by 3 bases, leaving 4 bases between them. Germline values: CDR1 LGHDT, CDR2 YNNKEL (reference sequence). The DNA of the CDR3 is TGTGCCAGCAGCCAAGCACTTGGAAACACCATATATTTT. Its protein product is CASSQALGNTIYF.

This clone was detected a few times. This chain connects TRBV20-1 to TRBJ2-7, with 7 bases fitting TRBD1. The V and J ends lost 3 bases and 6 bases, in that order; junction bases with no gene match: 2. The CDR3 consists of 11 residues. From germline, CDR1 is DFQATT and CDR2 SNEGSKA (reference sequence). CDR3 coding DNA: TGCAGTGCTAGCGACAGGGCCGAGCAGTACTTC. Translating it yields CSASDRAEQYF.

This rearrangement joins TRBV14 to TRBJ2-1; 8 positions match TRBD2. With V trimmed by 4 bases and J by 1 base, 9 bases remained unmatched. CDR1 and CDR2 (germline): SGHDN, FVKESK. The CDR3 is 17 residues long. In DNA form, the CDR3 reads TGTGCCAGCAGCCTCCTCCTAACGGGGGGGTCCTACAATGAGCAGTTCTTC. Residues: CASSLLLTGGSYNEQFF.

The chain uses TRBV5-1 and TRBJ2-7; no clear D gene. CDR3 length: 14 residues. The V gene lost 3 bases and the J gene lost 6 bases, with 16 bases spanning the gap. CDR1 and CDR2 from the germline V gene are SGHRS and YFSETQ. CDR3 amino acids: CASSSGSINREQYF. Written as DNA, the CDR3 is TGCGCCAGCAGCTCAGGATCAATCAACCGCGAGCAGTACTTC.

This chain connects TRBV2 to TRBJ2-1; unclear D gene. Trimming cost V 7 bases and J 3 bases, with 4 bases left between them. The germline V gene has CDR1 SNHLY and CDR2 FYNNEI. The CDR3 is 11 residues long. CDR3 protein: CASTGYNEQFF. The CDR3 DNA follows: TGTGCCAGCACCGGCTACAATGAGCAGTTCTTC.

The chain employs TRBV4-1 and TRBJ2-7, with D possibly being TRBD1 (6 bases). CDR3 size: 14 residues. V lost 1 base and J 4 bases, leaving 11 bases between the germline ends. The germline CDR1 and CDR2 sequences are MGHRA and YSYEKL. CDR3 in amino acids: CASSQVDRIYEQYF. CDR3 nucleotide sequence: TGCGCCAGCAGCCAAGTTGACAGGATTTACGAGCAGTACTTC.